This passage covers 5 T cell receptor beta chains from one sample sequenced in a study of blood T cell repertoires in COVID-19 (dated by TCRdb to 2019 to 2021). Library preparation was by the immunoSEQ multiplex PCR assay. TCRdb retrieved this table from immuneACCESS and kept in-frame rearrangements only. Not all clones are present; in checked studies, unresolved V genes account for under half, and no reason is known for the remainder. Here the sample has roughly 54,000 clones; 91% occur a single time. Around 7% of the sample is held by the ten biggest clonotypes. Input material: peripheral blood. The receptor source for this set is a woman aged 55-70 years with active or convalescent COVID-19.

The CDR3 nucleotides are TGCGCCAGCAGCCAAGTCCTGGGGAGGCCTTCTACCTACGAGCAGTACTTC. Translation: CASSQVLGRPSTYEQYF. The chain employs TRBV4-1 and TRBJ2-7; a weak D match, TRBD2 (6 bases). The CDR3 consists of 17 residues. Germline assignment: CDR1 MGHRA and CDR2 YSYEKL. V lost 1 base to trimming and J lost 2 bases, with 18 bases between them.

The genes are TRBV4-1 and TRBJ1-4; D is perhaps TRBD1 (5 bases). CDR1 MGHRA and CDR2 YSYEKL come from the germline V gene. There are 17 residues in the CDR3. V shed 1 base and J shed 1 base, with 13 bases lying between them. The CDR3 reads CASSQGRGEVTNEKLFF. The CDR3 DNA is TGCGCCAGCAGCCAAGGTAGAGGGGAGGTAACTAATGAAAAACTGTTTTTT.

The chain employs TRBV5-1 and TRBJ1-2; 8 bases agree with TRBD1. Looked up from germline, CDR1 is SGHRS and CDR2 is YFSETQ. J lost 1 base, V lost 3 bases, and 5 bases had no gene match. This CDR3 region has 15 residues. The DNA of the CDR3 is TGCGCCAGCAGCTCCGGGACAGGTGGTAACTATGGCTACACCTTC. The encoded protein is CASSSGTGGNYGYTF.

This clone was observed a handful of times. V usage is TRBV6-1 and J usage is TRBJ1-1; D ambiguous. Germline CDR1 reads MNHNS; CDR2 reads SASEGT. The V gene lost 0 bases and the J gene lost 2 bases, with 7 bases spanning the gap. The CDR3 is made up of 14 amino acids. The CDR3 sequence is CASSEAHKNTEAFF. CDR3 nucleotide sequence: TGTGCCAGCAGTGAAGCGCACAAAAACACTGAAGCTTTCTTT.

This chain joins TRBV5-1 and TRBJ2-3, with 12 bases fitting TRBD2. V shed 0 bases, J shed 1 base, and the junction held 0 bases outside the gene matches. Germline lookup yields CDR1 SGHRS and CDR2 YFSETQ. CDR3 length equals 16 residues. The CDR3 loop reads CASSLGLAGGTDTQYF. The CDR3 DNA is TGCGCCAGCAGCTTGGGACTAGCGGGGGGCACAGATACGCAGTATTTT.